This T cell receptor beta chain originates from a study of breast tumors, draining lymph nodes, adjacent tissues. General study results and limits: Findings are consistent with lymph node origin and intratumoral expansion of most tumor T cells. Tumor repertoires ranked between lymph nodes and nontumor tissue in diversity, with V and J gene preferences.

TCRdb recomputed calls from the multiplex PCR reads with MiXCR, one row per CDR3 protein. The sample consists of 45,000 to 60,000 distinct CDR3 sequences, 23% of them appearing once. Germline CDR1 reads SGHTA; CDR2 reads FQGNSA. V gave up 6 bases and J gave up 0 bases, with 9 bases separating them. The CDR3 contains 13 residues. In the case of this clonotype: Its antigen is not identified.

The specimen sequenced was breast tumor tissue. The TCR originated in a female donor with breast cancer. Some clones in this sample may be carry-over from other donors' samples. This chain links TRBV7-2 with TRBJ2-7; D is ambiguous. CDR3 in DNA: TGTGCCAGCAGGGACGGAAGCTCCTACGAGCAGTACTTC. Residues: CASRDGSSYEQYF.